This entry describes one T cell receptor beta chain. This specimen comes from a study of blood T cell repertoires in COVID-19. Study-level background: Sources were T cells, B-cell-depleted T cells, or PBMCs; the material itself was cDNA or gDNA.

V shed 3 bases and J 2 bases; nucleotides not matched to a gene: 4. CDR3 length: 16 residues. Germline CDR1 LGHNA, CDR2 YNFKEQ. How the authors handled the data: Estimation of nucleated cell counts was performed using reference gene primer amplification. The table came from immunoSEQ multiplex PCR; TCRdb's copy has only in-frame clones and leaves some out. V, J and clone size reflect that table, while D and trimming were determined from the DNA. The data hold just under 150,000 clones, with around 83% observed a single time. V usage is TRBV4-2 and J usage is TRBJ2-1; 10 bases agree with TRBD1. The sample comprised peripheral blood. The sequence was obtained from a human donor with acute or convalescent COVID-19. The donor label of this sample is uncertain. The CDR3 sequence is CASSHAGTGAYNEQFF. CDR3 nucleotides: TGTGCCAGCAGCCATGCCGGGACAGGGGCCTACAATGAGCAGTTCTTC.